These 21 T cell receptor beta chains originate from one sample sequenced in a study of blood T cells in healthy people across ages. The authors ran a second PCR of about 7 to 11 cycles using a sample-barcoded 5' primer and a J-beta primer mix. TCRdb passed the 5' RACE reads through MiXCR, listing each CDR3 protein once. The table records some 920,000 distinct CDR3 sequences, 51% of them present only once. The sample comprised blood. These receptors all stem from a woman aged 60-75 years in good health.

This rearrangement joins TRBV29-1 to TRBJ1-4; D uncertain. Germline loops: CDR1 SQVTM, CDR2 ANQGSEA. The CDR3 spans 13 residues. Trimming shortened V by 6 bases and J by 0 bases, and 8 bases separated the two germline ends. CDR3 DNA: TGCAGCGTAACAGACGCAACTAATGAAAAACTGTTTTTT. Its protein product is CSVTDATNEKLFF.

The rearrangement links TRBV4-3 to TRBJ2-5; 7 bases fit TRBD2. From germline, CDR1 is LGHNA and CDR2 YSLEER. V dropped 0 bases and J dropped 11; count of bases not matched to a gene: 12. CDR3 length: 15 residues. DNA of the CDR3: TGCGCCAGCAGCCAAGAGGGGCGCCTAGCGGACGGGCAGTACTTC. Its protein product is CASSQEGRLADGQYF.

A few counts support this clonotype. The chain uses TRBV7-9 and TRBJ2-3; tentatively, D is TRBD2 (5 bases). This CDR3 is built from 15 residues. The V gene's germline CDR1 is SEHNR and CDR2 FQNEAQ (reference sequence). Trimming stripped 1 base from V and 7 bases from J, with 15 bases between. CDR3 bases: TGTGCCAGCAGCTTAGTGGAGGATTGGACCCATACGCAGTATTTT. Amino acids: CASSLVEDWTHTQYF.

The chain recombines TRBV20-1 with TRBJ2-4; a weak D match, TRBD2 (6 bases). V shed 4 bases and J shed 0 bases, with 13 bases lying between them. This CDR3 contains 15 residues. CDR1 and CDR2 (germline): DFQATT, SNEGSKA (reference sequence). CDR3 loop: CSATGGILAKNIQYF. CDR3 nucleotides: TGCAGTGCTACTGGCGGGATTCTAGCCAAAAACATTCAGTACTTC.

The chain has TRBV5-1 and TRBJ2-7, with D possibly matching TRBD1 (6 bases). Germline V gene sequence: CDR1 SGHRS, CDR2 YFSETQ. This CDR3 comprises 14 residues. Trimming left V 3 bases short and J 3 bases short, with 13 bases between. The CDR3 loop is CASSYDRLGYEQYF. DNA for the CDR3: TGCGCCAGCAGCTATGACAGGTTGGGCTACGAGCAGTACTTC.

The rearrangement joins TRBV4-1 to TRBJ2-3, with a possible D match to TRBD2 (6 bases). V lost 1 base to trimming and J lost 0 bases, with 14 bases between them. CDR1 and CDR2 (germline): MGHRA, YSYEKL. This CDR3 is built from 17 residues. DNA for the CDR3: TGCGCCAGCAGCCAAGGGTCCAGCGGGTTTAGCACAGATACGCAGTATTTT. It yields the protein CASSQGSSGFSTDTQYF.

This clonotype has more than one count but fewer than ten. V gene TRBV6-1 combines with J gene TRBJ2-3; 14 bases are a match to TRBD2. The germline V gene encodes CDR1 MNHNS and CDR2 SASEGT. V was pared by 5 bases and J by 5 bases, with 12 bases of the junction left unmatched. This CDR3 is built from 18 residues. CDR3 DNA sequence: TGTGCCAGCAGTACGAATCCGGGACTAGCGGGAGTCGGAGATACGCAGTATTTT. Its protein is CASSTNPGLAGVGDTQYF.

This clonotype was seen just once. The junction differs from germline at one of its ends, possibly a read error. The V gene is TRBV20-1, the J gene TRBJ1-5, with D perhaps TRBD1 (6 bases). There are 14 residues in the CDR3. Per the germline V gene, CDR1 is DFQATT and CDR2 is SNEGSKA (reference sequence). In DNA, the CDR3 is TGCAGTGCTAGAGGACAGGCGGGCAATCAGCCCCGGCATTTT. Amino acid sequence: CSARGQAGNQPRHF.

V gene TRBV4-1 combines with J gene TRBJ2-7; D is undetermined. V was trimmed by 1 base and J by 7 bases, leaving 8 bases between them. This CDR3 is built from 12 residues. CDR1 is MGHRA and CDR2 is YSYEKL in the germline V gene. CDR3 loop: CASSQGPGEQYF. For the CDR3, the DNA is TGCGCCAGCAGCCAAGGACCCGGGGAGCAGTACTTC.

V is TRBV6-6 and J is TRBJ2-5; D call uncertain. The assigned J gene may be wrong: the sequence end matches TRBJ2-7 better. CDR1 and CDR2 (germline): MNHNY, SVGAGI (reference sequence). The CDR3 is 14 residues long. Here the CDR3 reads CASRRATLSYEQYF. The CDR3 nucleotides are TGTGCCAGCAGGCGAGCGACCCTCTCCTACGAGCAGTACTTC.

This rearrangement joins TRBV7-2 to TRBJ2-7, with 8 bases that match TRBD2. Germline trimming cut 1 base from V and 7 bases from J; bases unmatched to any gene: 12. Germline lookup yields CDR1 SGHTA and CDR2 FQGNSA. The CDR3 has 16 amino acids. The CDR3 DNA reads as TGTGCCAGCAGCTTAGTAGGAGCGGGAGAAATTAATGAGCAGTACTTC. Translation gives CASSLVGAGEINEQYF.

This clonotype was seen only once. The chain joins TRBV28 to TRBJ2-3; TRBD2 aligns across 9 bases. V lost 5 bases and J lost 6; bases outside the gene matches: 9. Germline V gene data show CDR1 as MDHEN and CDR2 as SYDVKM. The length of the CDR3 is 15 residues. CDR3 in DNA: TGTGCCAGCAGTCCCTCGCTAGCGGGACGTGATACGCAGTATTTT. Translating it yields CASSPSLAGRDTQYF.

This clonotype has at least ten counts. This chain connects TRBV27 to TRBJ2-1; 9 bases map to TRBD1. CDR1 is MNHEY and CDR2 is SMNVEV in the germline V gene (reference sequence). V trimming: 5 bases; J trimming: 0 bases; junction bases outside the gene matches: 5. The CDR3 loop spans 16 amino acids. The CDR3, as DNA: TGTGCCAGCAGTCCACAGGGGGCGGCCTCCTACAATGAGCAGTTCTTC. Translated: CASSPQGAASYNEQFF.

The chain couples TRBV20-1 to TRBJ2-7; 8 bases align to TRBD1. With 6 bases clipped from V and 8 bases from J, the junction kept 9 bases outside the gene matches. The CDR3 contains 12 residues. The germline gives CDR1 DFQATT, CDR2 SNEGSKA (reference sequence). The CDR3 spells CSATDREEKQYF. CDR3 in DNA: TGCAGTGCCACGGACAGGGAAGAGAAGCAGTACTTC.

The DNA for the CDR3 is TGTGCCAGCAGCACCCTCAGGGCCGGGGTGTTCCAAGAGACCCAGTACTTC. Translating gives CASSTLRAGVFQETQYF. The chain recombines TRBV7-9 with TRBJ2-7; tentatively, D is TRBD1 or TRBD2 (5 bases each). Gene TRBJ2-5 matches the end of the DNA better, so the J call may be wrong. The CDR3 sequence is 17 residues long. Germline V gives CDR1 SEHNR, CDR2 FQNEAQ (reference sequence).

This clonotype was seen repeatedly, ten times or more. This clone may be a read error of a much larger clone one base away. This chain links TRBV12-3 or TRBV12-4 with TRBJ2-5; D is possibly TRBD2 (5 bases). This CDR3 has 14 amino acids. Trimming shortened V by 1 base and J by 5 bases, and 11 bases separated the two germline ends. The CDR3 loop reads CASSLGIRRETQYF. In DNA, the CDR3 is TGTGCCAGCAGTTTAGGTATCAGGAGGGAGACCCAGTACTTC.

The rearrangement joins TRBV15 to TRBJ2-4; D is perhaps TRBD2 (5 bases). CDR1 and CDR2 from the germline V gene are LNHNV and YYDKDF (reference sequence). V dropped 10 bases and J dropped 7 bases, with 14 bases sitting between them. The CDR3 length is 12 residues. Written as DNA, the CDR3 is TGTGCCATCGGGGAGCCATGGAACATTCAGTACTTC. Translation gives CAIGEPWNIQYF.

This clonotype appeared a single time. V and J are TRBV7-9 and TRBJ2-1; 7 bases line up with TRBD2. CDR1 and CDR2 from the germline V gene are SEHNR and FQNEAQ (reference sequence). The junction had 8 bases not matched to a gene; V was cut back by 6 bases and J by 0 bases. There are 16 residues in the CDR3. CDR3: CASRPRLAGSYNEQFF. CDR3 in DNA: TGTGCCAGCAGACCCCGGTTAGCGGGCTCCTACAATGAGCAGTTCTTC. Drawing the rest from reference TRBV7-9 and TRBJ2-1, the complete variable domain is DTGVSQNPRHKITKRGQNVTFRCDPISEHNRLYWYRQTLGQGPEFLTYFQNEAQLEKSRLLSDRFSAERPKGSFSTLEIQRTEQGDSAMYLCASRPRLAGSYNEQFFGPGTRLTVL.

The gene calls are TRBV4-1 and TRBJ2-7; no firm D call. Trimming stripped 2 bases from V and 4 bases from J, with 15 bases between. Per the germline V gene, CDR1 is MGHRA and CDR2 is YSYEKL. This CDR3 has 15 amino acids. This CDR3 reads CASSQRFLGTYEQYF. The DNA for the CDR3 is TGCGCCAGCAGCCAAAGGTTCTTAGGTACTTACGAGCAGTACTTC.

Only a few counts were recorded for this clonotype. The J gene is TRBJ1-2, the V gene TRBV20-1; no clear D gene. Germline V gene data show CDR1 as DFQATT and CDR2 as SNEGSKA (reference sequence). The CDR3 is 10 residues long. The V gene lost 6 bases and the J gene lost 7 bases, with 9 bases spanning the gap. The CDR3 loop reads CSAPVGGYTF. CDR3 nucleotides: TGCAGTGCCCCTGTCGGTGGCTACACCTTC.

This chain connects TRBV4-3 to TRBJ2-1; the D gene is possibly TRBD1 (6 bases). The CDR3 spans 16 residues. CDR1 LGHNA and CDR2 YSLEER come from the germline V gene. V lost 2 bases, J lost 0 bases, and 11 bases lay in between. CDR3: CASSQYTGSSYNEQFF. The CDR3, as DNA: TGCGCCAGCAGCCAATATACAGGGAGCTCCTACAATGAGCAGTTCTTC.